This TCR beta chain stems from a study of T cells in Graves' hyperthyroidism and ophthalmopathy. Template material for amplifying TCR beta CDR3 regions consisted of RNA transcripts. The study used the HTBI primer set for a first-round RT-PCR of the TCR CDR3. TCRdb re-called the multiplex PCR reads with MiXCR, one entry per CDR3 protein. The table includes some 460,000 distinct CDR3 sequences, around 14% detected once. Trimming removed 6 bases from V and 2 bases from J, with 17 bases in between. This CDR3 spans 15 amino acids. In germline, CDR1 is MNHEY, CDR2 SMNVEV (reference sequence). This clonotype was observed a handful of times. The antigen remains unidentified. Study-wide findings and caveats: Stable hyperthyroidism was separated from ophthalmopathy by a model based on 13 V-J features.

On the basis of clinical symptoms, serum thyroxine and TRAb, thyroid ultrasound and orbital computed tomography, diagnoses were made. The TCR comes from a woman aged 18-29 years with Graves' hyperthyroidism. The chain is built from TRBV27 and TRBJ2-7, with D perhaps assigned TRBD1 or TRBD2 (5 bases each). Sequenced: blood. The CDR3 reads CASSFGTPGAYEQYF. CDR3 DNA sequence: TGTGCCAGCAGCTTCGGGACGCCAGGCGCCTACGAGCAGTACTTC.